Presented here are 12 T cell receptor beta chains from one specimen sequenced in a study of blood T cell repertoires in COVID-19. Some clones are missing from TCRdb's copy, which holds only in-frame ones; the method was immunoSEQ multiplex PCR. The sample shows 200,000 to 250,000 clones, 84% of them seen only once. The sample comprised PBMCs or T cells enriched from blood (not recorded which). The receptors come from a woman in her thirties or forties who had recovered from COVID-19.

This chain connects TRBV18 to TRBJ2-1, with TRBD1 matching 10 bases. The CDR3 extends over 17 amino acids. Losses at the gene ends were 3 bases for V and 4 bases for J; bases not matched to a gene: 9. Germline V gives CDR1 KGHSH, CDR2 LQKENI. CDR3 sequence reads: CASSPGAGQGKYNEQFF. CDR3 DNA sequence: TGTGCCAGCTCACCTGGTGCGGGACAGGGGAAGTACAATGAGCAGTTCTTC.

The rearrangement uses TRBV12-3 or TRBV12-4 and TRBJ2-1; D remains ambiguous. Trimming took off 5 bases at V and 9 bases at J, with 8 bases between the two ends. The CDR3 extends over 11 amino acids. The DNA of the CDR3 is TGTGCCAGCAGTGCCGGGTTTGAGCAGTTCTTC. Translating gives CASSAGFEQFF.

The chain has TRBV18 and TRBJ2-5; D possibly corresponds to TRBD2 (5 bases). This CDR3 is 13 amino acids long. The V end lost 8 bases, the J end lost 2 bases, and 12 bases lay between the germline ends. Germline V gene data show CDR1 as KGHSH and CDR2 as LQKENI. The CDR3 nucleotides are TGTGCCAGCGCGTCGGGGTGGCAAGAGACCCAGTACTTC. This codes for CASASGWQETQYF. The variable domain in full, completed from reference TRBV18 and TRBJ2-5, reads NAGVMQNPRHLVRRRGQEARLRCSPMKGHSHVYWYRQLPEEGLKFMVYLQKENIIDESGMPKERFSAEFPKEGPSILRIQQVVRGDSAAYFCASASGWQETQYFGPGTRLLVL.

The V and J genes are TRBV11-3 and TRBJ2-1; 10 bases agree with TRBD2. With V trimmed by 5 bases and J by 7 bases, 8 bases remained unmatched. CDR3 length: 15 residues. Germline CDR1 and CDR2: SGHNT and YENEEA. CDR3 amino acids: CASSTRLAGLNEQFF. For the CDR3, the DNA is TGTGCCAGCAGCACCCGACTAGCGGGTTTAAATGAGCAGTTCTTC.

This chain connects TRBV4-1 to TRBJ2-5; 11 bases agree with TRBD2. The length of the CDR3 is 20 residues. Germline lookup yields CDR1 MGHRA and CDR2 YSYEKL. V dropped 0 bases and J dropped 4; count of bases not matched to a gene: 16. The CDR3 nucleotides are TGCGCCAGCAGCCAAGATCTTTGGACTAGCGGGTTGGACGCTGGAGAGACCCAGTACTTC. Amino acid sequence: CASSQDLWTSGLDAGETQYF.

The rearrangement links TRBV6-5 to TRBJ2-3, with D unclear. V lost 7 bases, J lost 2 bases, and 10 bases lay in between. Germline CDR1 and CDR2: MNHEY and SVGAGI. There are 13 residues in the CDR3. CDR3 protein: CASTRGTTDTQYF. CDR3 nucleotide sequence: TGTGCCAGCACCAGAGGCACCACAGATACGCAGTATTTT.

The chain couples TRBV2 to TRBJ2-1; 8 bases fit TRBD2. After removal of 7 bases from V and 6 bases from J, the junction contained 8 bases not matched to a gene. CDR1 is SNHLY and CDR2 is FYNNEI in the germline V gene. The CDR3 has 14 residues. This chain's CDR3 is CASNQGGTSNEQFF. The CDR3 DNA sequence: TGTGCCAGCAACCAGGGAGGGACTAGCAATGAGCAGTTCTTC.

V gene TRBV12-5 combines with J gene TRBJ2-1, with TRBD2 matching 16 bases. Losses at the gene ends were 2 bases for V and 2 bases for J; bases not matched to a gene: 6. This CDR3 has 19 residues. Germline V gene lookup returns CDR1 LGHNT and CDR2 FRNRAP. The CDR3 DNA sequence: TGTGCTAGTGGTTTGCGGGGACTAGCGGGAGGGAAAGCCTACAATGAGCAGTTCTTC. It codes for CASGLRGLAGGKAYNEQFF.

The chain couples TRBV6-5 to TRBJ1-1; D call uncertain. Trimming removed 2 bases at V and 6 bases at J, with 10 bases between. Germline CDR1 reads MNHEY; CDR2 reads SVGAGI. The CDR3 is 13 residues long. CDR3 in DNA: TGTGCCAGCAGTTACGCTGGGGAGGCTGAAGCTTTCTTT. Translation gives CASSYAGEAEAFF.

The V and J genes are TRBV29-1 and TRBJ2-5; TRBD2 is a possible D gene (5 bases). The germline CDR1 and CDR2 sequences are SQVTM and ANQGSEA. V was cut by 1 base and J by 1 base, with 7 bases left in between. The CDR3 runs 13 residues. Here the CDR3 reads CSVEGGSQETQYF. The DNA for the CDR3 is TGCAGCGTTGAAGGAGGGAGCCAAGAGACCCAGTACTTC.

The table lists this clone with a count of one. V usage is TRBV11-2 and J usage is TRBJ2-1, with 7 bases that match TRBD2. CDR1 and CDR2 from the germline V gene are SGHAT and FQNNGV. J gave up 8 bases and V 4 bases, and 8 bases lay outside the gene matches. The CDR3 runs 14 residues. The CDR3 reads CASSSGGSSDEQFF. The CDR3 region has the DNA TGTGCCAGCAGCTCCGGCGGGAGTAGCGATGAGCAGTTCTTC.

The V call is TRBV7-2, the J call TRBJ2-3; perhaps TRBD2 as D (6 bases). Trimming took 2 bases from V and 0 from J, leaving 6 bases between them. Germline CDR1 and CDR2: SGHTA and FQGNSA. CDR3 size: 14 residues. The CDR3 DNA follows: TGTGCCAGCAGCTTAAGCGGGAGCACAGATACGCAGTATTTT. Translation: CASSLSGSTDTQYF.